This section outlines one TCR beta chain sequence together with its context. V was clipped by 2 bases and J by 0 bases; unmatched bases: 2. There are 15 residues in the CDR3. Looked up from germline, CDR1 is SGHRS and CDR2 is YFSETQ. TCRdb's copy holds only in-frame clones and misses some; the assay was immunoSEQ multiplex PCR. The sample has about 200,000 clones; over 80% are singletons. This sample is drawn from a study of blood T cell repertoires in COVID-19. The V gene is TRBV5-1, the J gene TRBJ1-5, with TRBD1 matching over 7 bases. This TCR came from a woman aged 60-70 years with COVID-19, enrolled during active disease. Sample: peripheral blood. CDR3 coding DNA: TGCGCCAGCAGCTTTACAGGGGATAGCAATCAGCCCCAGCATTTT. Its translation: CASSFTGDSNQPQHF. The entire variable domain, with the rest obtained from reference TRBV5-1 and TRBJ1-5, is as follows: KAGVTQTPRYLIKTRGQQVTLSCSPISGHRSVSWYQQTPGQGLQFLFEYFSETQRNKGNFPGRFSGRQFSNSRSEMNVSTLELGDSALYLCASSFTGDSNQPQHFGDGTRLSIL.